Here is one TCR beta chain with its context. Its antigen is still unknown. Base qualities are not at hand, and no much larger clone is one base apart. The germline V gene (reference sequence) sets CDR1 to LNHDA and CDR2 to SQIVND. The CDR3, from cysteine to phenylalanine, totals 14 residues. The read is trimmed to its CDR3 DNA, 42 bases read in frame from base 1. Trimming costs V 3 bases and J 6 bases, and their ends lie 15 bases apart. This entry comes from a study of T cell changes during pregnancy in multiple sclerosis (dated 2019 in TCRdb). Background for the entire study: Changes in the T cell repertoire over the course of pregnancy were examined in this study in women with multiple sclerosis.

Libraries were made using the immunoSEQ multiplex PCR assay. Sourced from immuneACCESS, this table was stored by TCRdb with only in-frame sequences that have V and J called. A share of the clones is absent; for the studies checked, an unresolved V gene accounts for under half, and the remainder has no known explanation. In all, the sample holds 100,000 or so clones, and about 93% of those were seen once. The ten most abundant clones make up approximately 4.5% of the sample. The chain links TRBV19 with TRBJ2-7; possibly the D gene is TRBD2, per 6 matching bases. This material consisted of peripheral blood, taken in the first trimester of pregnancy. The receptor was derived from a female donor with multiple sclerosis, enrolled in a pregnancy study. The CDR3 amino acid sequence is: CASSISGPLVEQYF. The sequenced DNA is TGTGCCAGTAGTATCAGCGGGCCTCTAGTCGAGCAGTACTTC.